This note documents a single TCR beta chain sequence. Clones were sequenced by immunoSEQ multiplex PCR, and TCRdb holds only the in-frame ones, with some missing. The sample lists about 120,000 clones; roughly 90% were seen once. The data belong to a study of T cell responses to AZD1222 COVID-19 vaccine. CDR1 SGHNT and CDR2 YENEEA come from the germline V gene. V trimming: 6 bases; J trimming: 1 base; junction bases outside the gene matches: 4. The CDR3 spans 15 residues. The starting material was peripheral blood, obtained on day 0 of AZD1222 vaccination. This TCR derives from an adult in good health. V is TRBV11-3 and J is TRBJ2-3; the match to TRBD2 covers 10 bases. In DNA, the CDR3 is TGTGCCAGCAGTTTCGGGACTAGCGGCACAGATACGCAGTATTTT. Protein: CASSFGTSGTDTQYF.